The T cell receptor (beta chain) described here comes from a study of blood T cell repertoires in COVID-19. This clone was found a few times. Libraries were prepared by immunoSEQ multiplex PCR; TCRdb keeps only in-frame clonotypes and omits some of them. The table records about 110,000 clones, less than 90% of them present only once. The source of this sequence is a human donor in a cohort sampled during active COVID-19. The sequenced sample was peripheral blood.

CDR3 sequence: CASSQDVFGGNTIYF. CDR3 bases: TGCGCCAGCAGCCAAGATGTGTTTGGCGGAAACACCATATATTTT. The rearrangement links TRBV4-1 to TRBJ1-3; D is ambiguous. Per germline, CDR1 MGHRA and CDR2 YSYEKL. This CDR3 has 15 amino acids. The germline V and J ends were trimmed by 0 bases and 4 bases, with 10 bases remaining between them.